Below are 22 T cell receptor beta chains sequenced from a single sample in a study of cytomegalovirus exposure and HLA in healthy donors. PCR primers comprised 60 Vbeta and 13 Jbeta primers. This table comes from immunoSEQ multiplex PCR, and its TCRdb copy is limited to in-frame clones, with some not included. The data contain about 160,000 clones, roughly 80% of them singletons. The material sequenced was PBMCs. The receptors shown here come from a man between 18 and 35 years old in good health and CMV-seronegative.

This clone was seen more than once but under ten times. This chain links TRBV28 with TRBJ2-5, with a weak D call TRBD2 (6 bases). The CDR3 has 15 residues. V lost 2 bases and J 4 bases, leaving 14 bases between the germline ends. From germline, CDR1 is MDHEN and CDR2 SYDVKM. In DNA form, the CDR3 reads TGTGCCAGCAGTTTAGGGGGACTGAGGGGAGAGACCCAGTACTTC. Encoded protein: CASSLGGLRGETQYF.

This clone came up a few times. V is TRBV7-2 and J is TRBJ2-2; 7 bases are a match to TRBD1. This CDR3 is 14 amino acids long. Germline assignment: CDR1 SGHTA and CDR2 FQGNSA. The junction had 6 bases not matched to a gene; V was cut back by 5 bases and J by 6 bases. CDR3 bases: TGTGCCAGCAGCCTACGAACAGGGGCCGGGGAGCTGTTTTTT. This translates into CASSLRTGAGELFF.

The chain combines TRBV4-1 with TRBJ1-5; a possible D gene is TRBD1 (5 bases). V lost 1 base and J 11 bases, leaving 12 bases between the germline ends. CDR1 is MGHRA and CDR2 is YSYEKL in the germline V gene. This CDR3 has 13 residues. CDR3 sequence reads: CASSQARGEAQHF. The CDR3 coding sequence is TGCGCCAGCAGCCAAGCTCGGGGGGAGGCCCAGCATTTT.

The CDR3, as DNA: TGCGCCAGCAGTGCCGGGGGACAGGGGTTCGACGAGCAGTACTTC. The encoded protein is CASSAGGQGFDEQYF. The rearrangement uses TRBV10-2 and TRBJ2-7; 10 positions match TRBD1. J gave up 5 bases and V 4 bases, and 8 bases lay outside the gene matches. Germline assignment: CDR1 WSHSY and CDR2 SAAADI. The CDR3 consists of 15 residues.

V usage is TRBV27 and J usage is TRBJ2-1, with TRBD2 matching over 7 bases. CDR1 and CDR2 from the germline V gene are MNHEY and SMNVEV (reference sequence). The CDR3 length is 19 residues. V was clipped by 0 bases and J by 0 bases; unmatched bases: 11. CDR3 DNA: TGTGCCAGCAGTTTATCGGCGGGAGCCCGTTTGAGCTCCTACAATGAGCAGTTCTTC. The encoded protein is CASSLSAGARLSSYNEQFF.

The chain recombines TRBV5-1 with TRBJ1-2; no definite D call. Germline V gene lookup returns CDR1 SGHRS and CDR2 YFSETQ. This CDR3 is 16 amino acids long. V was cut by 0 bases and J by 5 bases, with 17 bases left in between. This CDR3 reads CASSLDPTGMGYGYTF. The CDR3 DNA reads TGCGCCAGCAGCTTGGACCCCACGGGGATGGGGTATGGCTACACCTTC.

The chain combines TRBV7-8 with TRBJ2-1; D ambiguous. Trimming left V 0 bases short and J 0 bases short, with 6 bases between. CDR1 is SGHVS and CDR2 is FQNEAQ in the germline V gene. The CDR3 extends over 15 amino acids. The chain's CDR3 is CASSLARSSYNEQFF. CDR3 in DNA: TGTGCCAGCAGCTTAGCCAGAAGCTCCTACAATGAGCAGTTCTTC.

V is TRBV7-2 and J is TRBJ1-5; weak D call: TRBD1 (6 bases). The length of the CDR3 is 14 residues. V lost 5 bases and J lost 1, with 9 bases in between. CDR1 is SGHTA and CDR2 is FQGNSA in the germline V gene. CDR3 sequence: CASSQRGSNQPQHF. For the CDR3, the DNA is TGTGCCAGCAGCCAAAGGGGGAGCAATCAGCCCCAGCATTTT.

The chain couples TRBV28 to TRBJ2-3; D might be TRBD2 (6 bases). From germline, CDR1 is MDHEN and CDR2 SYDVKM. CDR3 length: 17 residues. Trimming removed 2 bases from V and 0 bases from J, with 15 bases in between. The CDR3: CASSLGLAGGSTDTQYF. For the CDR3, the DNA is TGTGCCAGCAGTTTAGGACTTGCCGGGGGTAGCACAGATACGCAGTATTTT.

J is TRBJ2-7 and V is TRBV19; perhaps TRBD1 as D (6 bases). The CDR3 is 13 residues long. V lost 2 bases and J lost 5, with 10 bases in between. Per the germline V gene, CDR1 is LNHDA and CDR2 is SQIVND (reference sequence). CDR3: CASSITYRDEQYF. CDR3 in DNA: TGTGCCAGTAGTATAACTTACAGGGACGAGCAGTACTTC.

This sequence joins TRBV28 and TRBJ2-3; 10 nucleotides line up with TRBD2. The germline V gene encodes CDR1 MDHEN and CDR2 SYDVKM. The CDR3 is made up of 16 amino acids. The V and J ends lost 2 bases and 2 bases, in that order; junction bases with no gene match: 4. DNA of the CDR3: TGTGCCAGCAGTTTAGGACTAGCGGATTCCACAGATACGCAGTATTTT. This translates into CASSLGLADSTDTQYF. Full variable domain (rest looked up from reference TRBV28 and TRBJ2-3): DVKVTQSSRYLVKRTGEKVFLECVQDMDHENMFWYRQDPGLGLRLIYFSYDVKMKEKGDIPEGYSVSREKKERFSLILESASTNQTSMYLCASSLGLADSTDTQYFGPGTRLTVL.

The rearrangement uses TRBV15 and TRBJ2-3; D call uncertain. There are 14 residues in the CDR3. The V gene lost 0 bases and the J gene lost 3 bases, with 7 bases spanning the gap. Germline V gene data show CDR1 as LNHNV and CDR2 as YYDKDF (reference sequence). CDR3 sequence (DNA): TGTGCCACCAGCAGAGATATTAGTACAGATACGCAGTATTTT. It specifies CATSRDISTDTQYF.

This chain uses TRBV7-9 with TRBJ2-2, with D possibly TRBD2 on 5 matching bases. Germline V gene data show CDR1 as SEHNR and CDR2 as FQNEAQ (reference sequence). The CDR3 runs to 15 residues. V shed 4 bases and J shed 0 bases, with 9 bases lying between them. CDR3 sequence reads: CASSSDYTNTGELFF. The DNA for the CDR3 is TGTGCCAGCAGCTCCGACTATACGAACACCGGGGAGCTGTTTTTT.

This sequence joins TRBV28 and TRBJ1-1; 8 bases are a match to TRBD1. With V trimmed by 6 bases and J by 5 bases, 5 bases remained unmatched. The CDR3 loop spans 13 amino acids. Germline CDR1 and CDR2: MDHEN and SYDVKM. The CDR3 is CASRPGGRTEAFF. The CDR3 DNA reads TGTGCCAGCAGACCAGGGGGCAGAACTGAAGCTTTCTTT.

The gene calls are TRBV27 and TRBJ2-1; D is perhaps TRBD2 (6 bases). V was clipped by 2 bases and J by 4 bases, with 18 bases between them. The CDR3 covers 17 residues. CDR1 and CDR2 from the germline V gene are MNHEY and SMNVEV (reference sequence). The CDR3 nucleotides read TGTGCCAGCAGTTTACAGGCGGTTGTCGGAGGGTACAATGAGCAGTTCTTC. This encodes CASSLQAVVGGYNEQFF.

The J gene is TRBJ1-1, the V gene TRBV9, with D possibly TRBD1 on 6 matching bases. Germline loops: CDR1 SGDLS, CDR2 YYNGEE. The CDR3 totals 14 residues. Trimming cost V 4 bases and J 4 bases, with 14 bases left between them. The CDR3 DNA follows: TGTGCCAGCAGCACGGGGGGCCAGGGCACTGAAGCTTTCTTT. This codes for CASSTGGQGTEAFF.

V is TRBV10-1 and J is TRBJ2-6, with 8 bases that match TRBD2. CDR3 length: 14 residues. Trimming at V came to 8 bases and at J to 2 bases, leaving 2 bases not matched to a gene. Germline loops: CDR1 WNHNN, CDR2 SYGVQD (reference sequence). The chain's CDR3 is CASRGGTGANVLTF. The CDR3 coding sequence is TGCGCCAGCCGGGGGGGGACTGGGGCCAACGTCCTGACTTTC.

This clone was detected only once. The chain employs TRBV19 and TRBJ2-3; unclear D gene. Germline V gene data show CDR1 as LNHDA and CDR2 as SQIVND (reference sequence). V lost 1 base and J 1 base, leaving 3 bases between the germline ends. The CDR3 consists of 13 residues. CDR3 coding DNA: TGTGCCAGTAGTATAGGGCGCACAGATACGCAGTATTTT. Amino acid sequence: CASSIGRTDTQYF.

The chain recombines TRBV5-4 with TRBJ2-1, with 14 bases that match TRBD2. The CDR3 runs to 16 residues. Losses at the gene ends were 4 bases for V and 9 bases for J; bases not matched to a gene: 9. The germline V gene encodes CDR1 SGHNT and CDR2 YYREEE (reference sequence). The CDR3 sequence: CASSAGTSGRDSEQFF. The CDR3 DNA reads as TGTGCCAGCAGCGCAGGGACTAGCGGGAGAGATAGTGAGCAGTTCTTC. The full variable domain, rest sourced from reference TRBV5-4 and TRBJ2-1, is ETGVTQSPTHLIKTRGQQVTLRCSSQSGHNTVSWYQQALGQGPQFIFQYYREEENGRGNFPPRFSGLQFPNYSSELNVNALELDDSALYLCASSAGTSGRDSEQFFGPGTRLTVL.

The rearrangement joins TRBV28 to TRBJ2-7; a weak D match, TRBD1 (5 bases). V gave up 6 bases and J gave up 7 bases, with 16 bases separating them. The germline CDR1 and CDR2 sequences are MDHEN and SYDVKM. The CDR3 loop spans 13 amino acids. As DNA, the CDR3 is TGTGCCAGCAGAAGGACAAGCCGTGGGGAGCAGTACTTC. Its protein is CASRRTSRGEQYF.

This sequence joins TRBV11-1 and TRBJ2-5; no firm D call. From germline, CDR1 is SGHAT and CDR2 FQDESV (reference sequence). Trimming took off 0 bases at V and 2 bases at J, with 10 bases between the two ends. The CDR3 sequence is 15 residues long. The CDR3 coding sequence is TGTGCCAGCAGCTTAGCGGTCGATAGACAAGAGACCCAGTACTTC. Translation: CASSLAVDRQETQYF.

The CDR3 region is CASSLRNRYEQYF. CDR3 nucleotides: TGTGCCAGCAGCTTGAGGAACAGGTACGAGCAGTACTTC. The gene calls are TRBV5-6 and TRBJ2-7; D may be TRBD1 (5 bases). Germline V gene lookup returns CDR1 SGHDT and CDR2 YYEEEE. The V gene lost 1 base and the J gene lost 4 bases, with 9 bases spanning the gap. This CDR3 spans 13 amino acids.